The sequence of this T cell receptor (beta chain) was determined in a study of CD8 T cells in Susac syndrome. Random hexamers were used to reverse transcribe the RNA input (about 0.5 to 1 ug). TCRdb recomputed calls from the immunoSEQ multiplex PCR reads with MiXCR, one row per CDR3 protein. The data contain under 250,000 distinct CDR3 sequences, approximately 94% of them singletons. CDR1 and CDR2 (germline): SGDLS, YYNGEE. Trimming took off 0 bases at V and 7 bases at J, with 11 bases between the two ends. The CDR3 spans 14 residues. The chain is built from TRBV9 and TRBJ1-5; weak D call: TRBD1 (5 bases). Sequencing was carried out using CD4+ T cells from PBMCs. This clonotype was sampled from a human donor with Susac syndrome. The CDR3 loop is CASSVDGAGQPQHF. CDR3 nucleotide sequence: TGTGCCAGCAGCGTAGATGGGGCTGGGCAGCCCCAGCATTTT. The full variable domain, its missing parts supplied by reference TRBV9 and TRBJ1-5, is DSGVTQTPKHLITATGQRVTLRCSPRSGDLSVYWYQQSLDQGLQFLIQYYNGEERAKGNILERFSAQQFPDLHSELNLSSLELGDSALYFCASSVDGAGQPQHFGDGTRLSIL.